The T cell receptor (beta chain) described here comes from a study of shared clonotypes between healthy human individuals. Points from the study as a whole: A generally larger estimated richness was seen in naive subsets than in memory subsets.

This CDR3 contains 16 residues. Trimming removed 1 base from V and 1 base from J, with 10 bases in between. The germline CDR1 and CDR2 sequences are MGHRA and YSYEKL. Comments on this clone: What it binds is unknown.

Repertoires were generated with immunoSEQ multiplex PCR, while TCRdb's copy carries only in-frame clones and drops some. The sample holds some 500,000 clones, around 95% seen once. The TCR was taken from a woman aged 25 to 45 in good health. The sample was naive CD4+ T cells sorted from blood. Subset of the sample: CD45RA+ positively selected. The rearrangement uses TRBV4-1 and TRBJ2-2; D possibly matches TRBD1 or TRBD2 (5 bases each). The CDR3 coding sequence is TGCGCCAGCAGCCAAGTGTCAGGGAGGAACACCGGGGAGCTGTTTTTT. Its translation is CASSQVSGRNTGELFF.